The 5 T cell receptor beta chains in this list originate from one sample, sequenced in a study of Ad26.COV2.S vaccination and SARS-CoV-2 variants. Regarding treatment: 15 to 20 received Ad26.COV2.S at low or high dose, single or two shots; several received placebo; per-sample allocation not given. Sampling occurred on day 63 after the first vaccine or placebo injection. Method: immunoSEQ multiplex PCR; TCRdb's copy keeps in-frame clones and lacks some. The data contain 350,000 to 400,000 clones, more than 85% of them singletons. This material consisted of peripheral blood, taken in a trial of Ad26.COV2.S vaccine versus placebo. The receptors were gathered from a person aged 18-60 years who received the Ad26.COV2.S COVID-19 vaccine or a placebo.

The chain links TRBV18 to TRBJ1-3; TRBD1 matches at 8 bases. Looked up from germline, CDR1 is KGHSH and CDR2 is LQKENI. Trimming cost V 3 bases and J 8 bases; bases outside gene matches: 9. The CDR3 spans 15 residues. Written as DNA, the CDR3 is TGTGCCAGCTCACCGGACAGGGTGGGGTTCTACACCATATATTTT. Protein product: CASSPDRVGFYTIYF.

In nucleotides, the CDR3 is TGTGCCAGCTCACCACGGGCAGATCCCAACACCGGGGAGCTGTTTTTT. This gives the protein CASSPRADPNTGELFF. V gene TRBV18 combines with J gene TRBJ2-2; no clear D. The germline V gene has CDR1 KGHSH and CDR2 LQKENI. The CDR3 runs 16 residues. Trimming took off 1 base at V and 2 bases at J, with 11 bases between the two ends.

This chain links TRBV4-2 with TRBJ2-3; 9 positions agree with TRBD2. The CDR3 contains 17 residues. Per the germline V gene, CDR1 is LGHNA and CDR2 is YNFKEQ. With 3 bases clipped from V and 2 bases from J, the junction kept 9 bases outside the gene matches. CDR3 DNA: TGTGCCAGCAGCCAGATCAAGACTAGCGGTTACACAGATACGCAGTATTTT. Encoded protein: CASSQIKTSGYTDTQYF.

This sequence joins TRBV6-5 and TRBJ1-1, with 9 nucleotides matching TRBD1. Germline V gene sequence: CDR1 MNHEY, CDR2 SVGAGI. After removal of 2 bases from V and 5 bases from J, the junction contained 6 bases not matched to a gene. This CDR3 comprises 15 residues. CDR3 sequence (DNA): TGTGCCAGCAGTTACAGCGGGACAGGGATAACTGAAGCTTTCTTT. As protein: CASSYSGTGITEAFF.

The DNA for the CDR3 is TGTGCCAGCTCAAGAGAGGTGGACACTGAAGCTTTCTTT. This codes for CASSREVDTEAFF. The V call is TRBV18, the J call TRBJ1-1; no clear D. The CDR3 is 13 amino acids. From germline, CDR1 is KGHSH and CDR2 LQKENI. V lost 5 bases and J 3 bases, leaving 10 bases between the germline ends.